These 32 T cell receptor beta chains were sequenced from one sample in a study of cytomegalovirus exposure and HLA in healthy donors. Vbeta (60) and Jbeta (13) primers were used in the PCR. Repertoires were generated with immunoSEQ multiplex PCR, while TCRdb's copy carries only in-frame clones and drops some. The table has 160,000 or so clones, approximately 84% seen once; the top ten hold 5.5% to 7.5%. Sequencing input: PBMCs. These receptors originate from a woman in her 40s in good health and CMV-seropositive.

This clone was seen just once. The chain joins TRBV4-1 to TRBJ1-1, with D possibly TRBD1 on 6 matching bases. This CDR3 region has 12 residues. The V gene's germline CDR1 is MGHRA and CDR2 YSYEKL. Trimming removed 8 bases from V and 3 bases from J, with 10 bases in between. This chain's CDR3 is CASGRGYTEAFF. The CDR3 nucleotides read TGCGCCAGCGGGAGGGGGTACACTGAAGCTTTCTTT.

There are a few counts of this clone. The chain carries TRBV10-3 and TRBJ2-2; 7 bases are shared with TRBD1. Germline V CDR1 and CDR2: ENHRY, SYGVKD. CDR3 length: 13 amino acids. V was pared by 8 bases and J by 0 bases, with 0 bases of the junction left unmatched. The CDR3 sequence is CAIGTANTGELFF. The DNA for the CDR3 is TGTGCCATCGGGACAGCGAACACCGGGGAGCTGTTTTTT.

This chain uses TRBV28 with TRBJ1-2; D possibly corresponds to TRBD1 (6 bases). The germline gives CDR1 MDHEN, CDR2 SYDVKM. The CDR3 totals 13 residues. Deletions cut 2 bases from V and 4 bases from J, with 8 bases between. CDR3 in DNA: TGTGCCAGCAGTTTAGGGACAACCTATGGCTACACCTTC. Translated, it gives CASSLGTTYGYTF.

The gene calls are TRBV30 and TRBJ2-5; D is undetermined. There are 12 residues in the CDR3. Between the trimmed V and J ends, which lost 0 bases and 4 bases, there was a span of 6 bases. CDR1 GTSNPN and CDR2 SVGIG come from the germline V gene (reference sequence). CDR3 in DNA: TGTGCCTGGAGTGTGTTGCGAGAGACCCAGTACTTC. Protein sequence: CAWSVLRETQYF.

The chain links TRBV29-1 to TRBJ1-1; D may be TRBD1 (5 bases). V shed 6 bases and J shed 1 base, with 9 bases lying between them. The CDR3 contains 12 residues. Germline CDR1 and CDR2: SQVTM and ANQGSEA. In nucleotides, the CDR3 is TGCAGCGTCCAAGGACAGAACACTGAAGCTTTCTTT. Translation gives CSVQGQNTEAFF.

The chain joins TRBV30 to TRBJ2-1, with TRBD2 matching over 11 bases. The CDR3 sequence is 14 residues long. J gave up 8 bases and V 5 bases, and 8 bases lay outside the gene matches. Germline V gene lookup returns CDR1 GTSNPN and CDR2 SVGIG (reference sequence). The CDR3 spells CAWDLSGGADEQFF. For the CDR3, the DNA is TGTGCCTGGGATCTTAGCGGGGGGGCGGATGAGCAGTTCTTC. Full variable domain (outside the CDR3, taken from reference TRBV30 and TRBJ2-1): SQTIHQWPATLVQPVGSPLSLECTVEGTSNPNLYWYRQAAGRGLQLLFYSVGIGQISSEVPQNLSASRPQDRQFILSSKKLLLSDSGFYLCAWDLSGGADEQFFGPGTRLTVL.

The CDR3, as DNA: TGTGCCAGCAGCTTTAGCGGGGGGGCCCAAGAGACCCAGTACTTC. It translates to CASSFSGGAQETQYF. The rearrangement joins TRBV11-2 to TRBJ2-5; 11 bases line up with TRBD2. Germline V gene data show CDR1 as SGHAT and CDR2 as FQNNGV. The CDR3 runs 15 residues. V shed 3 bases, J shed 1 base, and the junction held 1 base outside the gene matches.

V is TRBV28 and J is TRBJ1-5; D gene uncertain. The CDR3 contains 14 residues. Germline CDR1 and CDR2: MDHEN and SYDVKM. The V end lost 1 base, the J end lost 3 bases, and 7 bases lay between the germline ends. The CDR3 region is CASSLLQDNQPQHF. For the CDR3, the DNA is TGTGCCAGCAGTTTATTGCAGGACAATCAGCCCCAGCATTTT.

The chain links TRBV5-4 to TRBJ1-2; D perhaps matches TRBD1 (5 bases). The V gene's germline CDR1 is SGHNT and CDR2 YYREEE (reference sequence). V was shortened by 4 bases and J by 7 bases, with 23 bases between the two germline ends. This CDR3 is built from 16 residues. The CDR3 region has the DNA TGTGCCAGCAGCCAAGATGGTAACGGCGGCAGGGCTGGCTACACCTTC. Translated: CASSQDGNGGRAGYTF.

This clone was found a few times. V and J are TRBV9 and TRBJ1-6; D might be TRBD1 (5 bases). Looked up from germline, CDR1 is SGDLS and CDR2 is YYNGEE. V lost 2 bases and J 12 bases, leaving 18 bases between the germline ends. The CDR3 runs to 15 residues. The CDR3 region has the DNA TGTGCCAGCAGCGTCTTGGACACCGGCGGTGGACCCCTCCACTTT. Translating gives CASSVLDTGGGPLHF.

The chain joins TRBV27 to TRBJ1-1; TRBD1 aligns across 9 bases. CDR3 length: 16 residues. CDR1 and CDR2 (germline): MNHEY, SMNVEV (reference sequence). Trimming at V came to 6 bases and at J to 4 bases, leaving 12 bases not matched to a gene. CDR3 in amino acids: CASRKQGAQLGTEAFF. The DNA of the CDR3 is TGTGCCAGCAGAAAACAGGGGGCGCAGTTGGGCACTGAAGCTTTCTTT.

The chain is built from TRBV5-5 and TRBJ1-5; weak D call: TRBD1 (6 bases). The CDR3 runs 15 residues. V was trimmed by 2 bases and J by 1 base, leaving 10 bases between them. CDR1 SGHKS and CDR2 YYEKEE come from the germline V gene (reference sequence). CDR3 nucleotides: TGTGCCAGCAGCTTATCGAGGGGGAGCAATCAGCCCCAGCATTTT. It specifies CASSLSRGSNQPQHF. Full variable domain (missing parts from reference TRBV5-5 and TRBJ1-5): DAGVTQSPTHLIKTRGQQVTLRCSPISGHKSVSWYQQVLGQGPQFIFQYYEKEERGRGNFPDRFSARQFPNYSSELNVNALLLGDSALYLCASSLSRGSNQPQHFGDGTRLSIL.

The CDR3 DNA follows: TGTGCCAGCAGGGACAGGGTCTACGAGCAGTACTTC. Its translation: CASRDRVYEQYF. The chain combines TRBV9 with TRBJ2-7; the match to TRBD1 covers 8 bases. The germline CDR1 and CDR2 sequences are SGDLS and YYNGEE. The CDR3 covers 12 residues. The junction had 1 base not matched to a gene; V was cut back by 5 bases and J by 3 bases. The full variable domain, in which reference TRBV9 and TRBJ2-7 provide the parts outside the CDR3, is DSGVTQTPKHLITATGQRVTLRCSPRSGDLSVYWYQQSLDQGLQFLIQYYNGEERAKGNILERFSAQQFPDLHSELNLSSLELGDSALYFCASRDRVYEQYFGPGTRLTVT.

This chain connects TRBV7-9 to TRBJ1-6; D is unclear. V shed 5 bases and J shed 6 bases, with 11 bases lying between them. Germline V gene sequence: CDR1 SEHNR, CDR2 FQNEAQ (reference sequence). This CDR3 is built from 14 residues. This chain's CDR3 is CASSGRDFNSPLHF. CDR3 sequence (DNA): TGTGCCAGCAGCGGCCGGGATTTTAATTCACCCCTCCACTTT.

The rearrangement uses TRBV2 and TRBJ1-4; a possible D gene is TRBD1 (6 bases). CDR1 is SNHLY, CDR2 FYNNEI, per germline. V lost 6 bases and J 8 bases, leaving 16 bases between the germline ends. The CDR3 consists of 14 residues. The CDR3 spells CASSSGGVGEKLFF. CDR3 DNA sequence: TGTGCCAGCAGCTCGGGGGGCGTCGGAGAAAAACTGTTTTTT.

Concerning this clone itself: The same CDR3 also results from other DNA sequences found in this sample. The chain employs TRBV6-6 and TRBJ2-5; 7 bases map to TRBD2. CDR1 is MNHNY, CDR2 SVGAGI, per germline (reference sequence). V dropped 8 bases and J dropped 2; count of bases not matched to a gene: 5. This CDR3 is 13 amino acids long. The CDR3 bases are TGTGCCAGCGATCCCGGGGGGCAAGAGACCCAGTACTTC. Its translation: CASDPGGQETQYF.

This clone was recorded once. The rearrangement uses TRBV5-1 and TRBJ2-6, with a possible D match to TRBD1 (6 bases). The V end was cut by 0 bases, the J end by 1 base, with 8 bases between. Germline CDR1 is SGHRS and CDR2 is YFSETQ. This CDR3 comprises 16 residues. The CDR3 nucleotides are TGCGCCAGCAGCTTGGATACAGGGTCTGGGGCCAACGTCCTGACTTTC. Protein: CASSLDTGSGANVLTF. The whole variable domain, filled in from reference TRBV5-1 and TRBJ2-6, reads KAGVTQTPRYLIKTRGQQVTLSCSPISGHRSVSWYQQTPGQGLQFLFEYFSETQRNKGNFPGRFSGRQFSNSRSEMNVSTLELGDSALYLCASSLDTGSGANVLTFGAGSRLTVL.

This clone was recorded a few times. The chain combines TRBV6-1 with TRBJ1-2, with a possible D match to TRBD1 (6 bases). Trimming took 6 bases from V and 5 from J, leaving 16 bases between them. CDR3 length: 14 residues. Germline lookup yields CDR1 MNHNS and CDR2 SASEGT. This CDR3 is CASSPRDKTYGYTF. In nucleotides, the CDR3 is TGTGCCAGCAGCCCCCGGGACAAAACTTATGGCTACACCTTC.

This clone has more than one count but fewer than ten. The chain employs TRBV19 and TRBJ1-1; D may be TRBD1 (6 bases). The V end was cut by 1 base, the J end by 0 bases, with 9 bases between. The CDR3 has 15 residues. The V gene's germline CDR1 is LNHDA and CDR2 SQIVND (reference sequence). In DNA, the CDR3 is TGTGCCAGTAGTATAGCTGGGGGCCTGAACACTGAAGCTTTCTTT. Encoded protein: CASSIAGGLNTEAFF.

The chain recombines TRBV28 with TRBJ1-1; 7 bases agree with TRBD1. V shed 6 bases and J 10 bases; nucleotides not matched to a gene: 8. The V gene's germline CDR1 is MDHEN and CDR2 SYDVKM. The CDR3 consists of 12 residues. The CDR3 DNA reads as TGTGCCAGCAGGAGACAGGGCCTAGGAGCTTTCTTT. Protein sequence: CASRRQGLGAFF.

This chain uses TRBV19 with TRBJ1-4; TRBD1 matches 7 bases. This CDR3 region has 13 residues. Germline lookup yields CDR1 LNHDA and CDR2 SQIVND (reference sequence). The CDR3 sequence: CATKGAGSEKLFF. The CDR3 region has the DNA TGTGCAACCAAGGGGGCAGGAAGTGAAAAACTGTTTTTT.

The genes are TRBV19 and TRBJ1-2, with 7 bases identical to TRBD1. This CDR3 has 14 residues. Germline V CDR1 and CDR2: LNHDA, SQIVND (reference sequence). Trimming cost V 5 bases and J 3 bases; bases outside gene matches: 6. CDR3: CASSSDRRDYGYTF. The CDR3 DNA is TGTGCCAGTAGTTCGGACAGGCGCGACTATGGCTACACCTTC.

The V and J genes are TRBV30 and TRBJ1-2, with D possibly TRBD1 on 5 matching bases. CDR3 size: 12 residues. V was trimmed by 4 bases and J by 8 bases, leaving 14 bases between them. Looked up from germline, CDR1 is GTSNPN and CDR2 is SVGIG (reference sequence). The CDR3 here is CAWTDSIGGYTF. The DNA for the CDR3 is TGTGCCTGGACTGACAGCATAGGGGGCTACACCTTC.

The gene calls are TRBV5-4 and TRBJ2-1; TRBD1 matches 9 bases. V dropped 4 bases and J dropped 4; count of bases not matched to a gene: 6. CDR1 SGHNT and CDR2 YYREEE come from the germline V gene (reference sequence). This CDR3 has 15 amino acids. The CDR3 DNA reads TGTGCCAGCAGCCCTCCCGGACAGGGGTACAATGAGCAGTTCTTC. Residues: CASSPPGQGYNEQFF.

V and J are TRBV19 and TRBJ1-2; TRBD1 is a possible D gene (5 bases). The CDR3 extends over 14 amino acids. The V gene lost 7 bases and the J gene lost 3 bases, with 15 bases spanning the gap. Germline V gene sequence: CDR1 LNHDA, CDR2 SQIVND (reference sequence). The CDR3: CASNPSGLDYGYTF. The CDR3 DNA reads TGTGCCAGTAACCCATCAGGGTTAGACTATGGCTACACCTTC.

This chain links TRBV28 with TRBJ1-1; D is unresolved. The length of the CDR3 is 14 residues. Trimming removed 5 bases at V and 1 base at J, with 11 bases between. Germline CDR1 and CDR2: MDHEN and SYDVKM. CDR3: CASSPQPSNTEAFF. CDR3 nucleotide sequence: TGTGCCAGCAGTCCACAGCCATCGAACACTGAAGCTTTCTTT. Full variable domain (missing parts from reference TRBV28 and TRBJ1-1): DVKVTQSSRYLVKRTGEKVFLECVQDMDHENMFWYRQDPGLGLRLIYFSYDVKMKEKGDIPEGYSVSREKKERFSLILESASTNQTSMYLCASSPQPSNTEAFFGQGTRLTVV.

The gene calls are TRBV7-9 and TRBJ1-2; D remains unclear. With 5 bases removed from V and 0 bases from J, the gap between germline ends came to 19 bases. CDR1 SEHNR and CDR2 FQNEAQ come from the germline V gene (reference sequence). The CDR3 sequence is 17 residues long. CDR3 DNA: TGTGCCAGCAGCCTACGGACTCTTGGCGGCACTAACTATGGCTACACCTTC. It yields the protein CASSLRTLGGTNYGYTF.

The chain combines TRBV6-5 with TRBJ2-7, with D perhaps matching TRBD1 (6 bases). Trimming removed 6 bases from V and 1 base from J, with 13 bases in between. CDR1 MNHEY and CDR2 SVGAGI come from the germline V gene. CDR3 length equals 14 residues. CDR3: CASSRDTSSYEQYF. CDR3 DNA sequence: TGTGCCAGCAGCCGGGACACCAGTTCCTACGAGCAGTACTTC.

The chain joins TRBV7-8 to TRBJ1-5, with TRBD1 as a possible D gene (6 bases). The CDR3 loop spans 17 amino acids. In germline, CDR1 is SGHVS, CDR2 FQNEAQ. V was cut by 1 base and J by 0 bases, with 13 bases left in between. The chain's CDR3 is CASSLGSGVGSNQPQHF. The CDR3 DNA sequence: TGTGCCAGCAGCTTAGGCTCAGGGGTCGGTAGCAATCAGCCCCAGCATTTT.

This clone was found a few times. CDR3 nucleotides: TGTGCCAGCAGTGAGTTTCGGGGGGGAGAGACCCAGTACTTC. This codes for CASSEFRGGETQYF. The V gene is TRBV25-1, the J gene TRBJ2-5, with 8 bases lining up with TRBD2. V shed 3 bases and J 4 bases; nucleotides not matched to a gene: 4. The CDR3 extends over 14 amino acids. Per the germline V gene, CDR1 is MGHDK and CDR2 is SYGVNS.

The chain joins TRBV6-1 to TRBJ1-1; 7 positions match TRBD1. The CDR3 extends over 13 amino acids. Germline CDR1 reads MNHNS; CDR2 reads SASEGT. Losses at the gene ends were 8 bases for V and 3 bases for J; bases not matched to a gene: 6. For the CDR3, the DNA is TGTGCCAGCGAAATAGACAGGGACACTGAAGCTTTCTTT. It specifies CASEIDRDTEAFF.

The CDR3 coding sequence is TGTGCCAGCAGCGTAGGCGGGTCTACAGGGAGACAGTTCTTC. Translating gives CASSVGGSTGRQFF. The chain has TRBV9 and TRBJ2-1; TRBD1 is a possible D gene (6 bases). CDR3 size: 14 residues. Germline V gives CDR1 SGDLS, CDR2 YYNGEE. Trimming left V 0 bases short and J 13 bases short, with 17 bases between.